The 18 T cell receptor beta chains below come from one sample, sequenced in a study of blood T cell repertoires in COVID-19. TCRdb's copy holds only in-frame clones and misses some; the assay was immunoSEQ multiplex PCR. This sample yields approximately 250,000 clones, of which 80% to 90% are seen a single time; around 14% belongs to the top ten. Sequencing used peripheral blood. The receptors here all came from a woman in her 70s with COVID-19, enrolled during active disease.

The chain uses TRBV5-4 and TRBJ2-2; 9 bases align to TRBD1. V lost 5 bases to trimming and J lost 4 bases; unmatched junction nucleotides: 3. CDR3 length: 14 residues. From germline, CDR1 is SGHNT and CDR2 YYREEE (reference sequence). The CDR3 reads CASRQGAATGELFF. In DNA form, the CDR3 reads TGTGCCAGCAGACAGGGGGCAGCCACCGGGGAGCTGTTTTTT.

The rearrangement links TRBV19 to TRBJ1-6, with a possible D match to TRBD1 (6 bases). Germline CDR1 is LNHDA and CDR2 is SQIVND (reference sequence). Trimming shortened V by 5 bases and J by 7 bases, and 18 bases separated the two germline ends. The CDR3 is 16 amino acids. CDR3 sequence reads: CASSPPGNRVNSPLHF. The CDR3 DNA reads TGTGCCAGTAGTCCTCCCGGTAACAGGGTCAATTCACCCCTCCACTTT.

V and J are TRBV2 and TRBJ2-5; 7 nucleotides match TRBD1. The germline CDR1 and CDR2 sequences are SNHLY and FYNNEI. V shed 5 bases, J shed 2 bases, and the junction held 2 bases outside the gene matches. The CDR3 totals 13 residues. CDR3 nucleotide sequence: TGTGCCAGCAGTAGGGACAGACAAGAGACCCAGTACTTC. Amino acids: CASSRDRQETQYF.

The chain is built from TRBV2 and TRBJ1-1; TRBD1 matches at 7 bases. CDR3 length: 14 amino acids. J was trimmed by 3 bases and V by 4 bases; bases with no gene match: 5. CDR1 and CDR2 from the germline V gene are SNHLY and FYNNEI. The CDR3 DNA follows: TGTGCCAGCAGTGTCGGAAGGGGGCACACTGAAGCTTTCTTT. Its translation is CASSVGRGHTEAFF.

The CDR3 DNA is TGTGCCAGCAGTGACAGGGTTGACTATGGCTACACCTTC. This gives the protein CASSDRVDYGYTF. The chain couples TRBV12-3 or TRBV12-4 to TRBJ1-2; 7 nucleotides align to TRBD1. The CDR3 is 13 residues long. Germline trimming cut 5 bases from V and 3 bases from J; bases unmatched to any gene: 3.

The chain has TRBV19 and TRBJ2-3; 9 bases fit TRBD2. CDR1 and CDR2 (germline): LNHDA, SQIVND (reference sequence). V lost 4 bases, J lost 1 base, and 0 bases stayed unmatched. CDR3 length: 14 residues. CDR3 coding DNA: TGTGCCAGTAGTAGACTAGCGGGCACAGATACGCAGTATTTT. Translation gives CASSRLAGTDTQYF.

This rearrangement joins TRBV24-1 to TRBJ1-2; 12 bases are shared with TRBD1. Germline assignment: CDR1 KGHDR and CDR2 SFDVKD. This CDR3 is 19 amino acids long. Trimming at V came to 3 bases and at J to 0 bases, leaving 10 bases not matched to a gene. CDR3: CATSDDTGTGGLTNYGYTF. The CDR3 DNA follows: TGTGCCACCAGTGATGATACCGGGACAGGGGGCTTAACTAACTATGGCTACACCTTC.

The rearrangement links TRBV2 to TRBJ2-7, with TRBD2 matching over 7 bases. J gave up 3 bases and V 6 bases, and 8 bases lay outside the gene matches. CDR1 is SNHLY and CDR2 is FYNNEI in the germline V gene. This CDR3 is 14 amino acids long. The CDR3 protein is CASSVGGRNYEQYF. CDR3 in DNA: TGTGCCAGCAGCGTGGGAGGGCGGAACTACGAGCAGTACTTC.

V is TRBV4-2 and J is TRBJ2-7, with 10 bases that match TRBD2. The CDR3 consists of 14 residues. Trimming at V came to 2 bases and at J to 6 bases, leaving 4 bases not matched to a gene. Germline CDR1 reads LGHNA; CDR2 reads YNFKEQ. The CDR3 nucleotides read TGTGCCAGCAGCCAACTAGCGGGGGCCCCCGAGCAGTACTTC. Translated: CASSQLAGAPEQYF.

This chain joins TRBV10-3 and TRBJ2-7, with 8 bases aligning to TRBD1. Per germline, CDR1 ENHRY and CDR2 SYGVKD. V lost 8 bases to trimming and J lost 1 base; unmatched junction nucleotides: 4. This CDR3 region has 13 residues. The chain's CDR3 is CAIWTGLSYEQYF. In DNA, the CDR3 is TGTGCCATCTGGACAGGGTTATCCTACGAGCAGTACTTC.

The chain uses TRBV5-8 and TRBJ2-7; 10 bases are shared with TRBD1. The J segment lost 1 base and the V segment lost 4 bases, leaving 5 bases of the junction unmatched. The CDR3 runs to 15 residues. Germline V lookup: CDR1 SGHTS, CDR2 YDEGEE. For the CDR3, the DNA is TGTGCCAGCAGCCCAGGGACAGGGGTTTCCTACGAGCAGTACTTC. It translates to CASSPGTGVSYEQYF.

This clone was seen once. This rearrangement joins TRBV29-1 to TRBJ1-1; TRBD1 is a possible D gene (5 bases). CDR3 length: 13 amino acids. Trimming removed 2 bases from V and 7 bases from J, with 14 bases in between. Germline CDR1 SQVTM, CDR2 ANQGSEA. The CDR3 loop reads CSVEPQGSGEAFF. CDR3 sequence (DNA): TGCAGCGTTGAACCCCAGGGTTCGGGTGAAGCTTTCTTT.

The table lists this clone with a count of one. The chain couples TRBV7-2 to TRBJ2-3; the match to TRBD2 covers 7 bases. J lost 0 bases, V lost 0 bases, and 6 bases had no gene match. Per the germline V gene, CDR1 is SGHTA and CDR2 is FQGNSA. The CDR3 contains 17 residues. The CDR3 spells CASSLAAGRGSTDTQYF. For the CDR3, the DNA is TGTGCCAGCAGCTTAGCCGCTGGGCGGGGGAGCACAGATACGCAGTATTTT.

This chain joins TRBV9 and TRBJ2-7; 8 nucleotides agree with TRBD2. Germline V lookup: CDR1 SGDLS, CDR2 YYNGEE. J was trimmed by 7 bases and V by 0 bases; bases with no gene match: 0. The CDR3 length is 12 residues. CDR3 sequence (DNA): TGTGCCAGCAGCGTAGGCGGGGGGGAGCAGTACTTC. Its translation is CASSVGGGEQYF.

The rearrangement joins TRBV18 to TRBJ1-4; the match to TRBD1 covers 9 bases. The trim removed 3 bases at V and 2 bases at J, leaving 10 bases unmatched. The CDR3 is made up of 18 amino acids. Germline loops: CDR1 KGHSH, CDR2 LQKENI. CDR3 sequence: CASSPSGTGKYTNEKLFF. The CDR3 DNA sequence: TGTGCCAGCTCACCTTCGGGGACAGGGAAATATACTAATGAAAAACTGTTTTTT. The variable domain in full, with the rest retrieved from reference TRBV18 and TRBJ1-4, is NAGVMQNPRHLVRRRGQEARLRCSPMKGHSHVYWYRQLPEEGLKFMVYLQKENIIDESGMPKERFSAEFPKEGPSILRIQQVVRGDSAAYFCASSPSGTGKYTNEKLFFGSGTQLSVL.

The chain carries TRBV5-1 and TRBJ2-2, with no clear D. The CDR3 covers 16 residues. Per the germline V gene, CDR1 is SGHRS and CDR2 is YFSETQ. V lost 2 bases and J 2 bases, leaving 13 bases between the germline ends. CDR3 DNA: TGCGCCAGCAGCTTATCTGCGACACCTAACACCGGGGAGCTGTTTTTT. This translates into CASSLSATPNTGELFF. The variable domain in full, with the rest retrieved from reference TRBV5-1 and TRBJ2-2, is KAGVTQTPRYLIKTRGQQVTLSCSPISGHRSVSWYQQTPGQGLQFLFEYFSETQRNKGNFPGRFSGRQFSNSRSEMNVSTLELGDSALYLCASSLSATPNTGELFFGEGSRLTVL.

There are a few counts of this clone. The rearrangement joins TRBV19 to TRBJ1-1; D is possibly TRBD1 (5 bases). The germline V and J ends were trimmed by 5 bases and 3 bases, with 16 bases remaining between them. The CDR3 is made up of 15 amino acids. Per germline, CDR1 LNHDA and CDR2 SQIVND (reference sequence). CDR3 bases: TGTGCCAGTAGTGGGTACGGGGGAACCGACACTGAAGCTTTCTTT. Its translation: CASSGYGGTDTEAFF.

This clone occurred once. This chain joins TRBV2 and TRBJ2-5; 9 bases match TRBD2. The CDR3 is 15 amino acids. Per germline, CDR1 SNHLY and CDR2 FYNNEI. V dropped 6 bases and J dropped 4; count of bases not matched to a gene: 9. The CDR3 region is CASSGRGLASETQYF. CDR3 nucleotides: TGTGCCAGCAGCGGAAGGGGACTAGCTTCAGAGACCCAGTACTTC.